Listed here are 4 T cell receptor beta chains from one sample, sequenced in a study of T cell responses to AZD1222 COVID-19 vaccine. TCRdb keeps only in-frame clones here, not all; method: immunoSEQ multiplex PCR. The sample contains about 150,000 clones, about nine tenths of which appear only once. Sequencing was performed on peripheral blood, taken on day 0 of AZD1222 vaccination. Every receptor here comes from an adult in good health.

This rearrangement joins TRBV2 to TRBJ1-2, with 9 bases identical to TRBD1. The ends lost 3 bases at V and 0 bases at J; junction bases unmatched: 8. The CDR3 spans 17 residues. Germline V gene lookup returns CDR1 SNHLY and CDR2 FYNNEI. This chain's CDR3 is CASSERQGERANYGYTF. Written as DNA, the CDR3 is TGTGCCAGCAGTGAGAGACAGGGGGAGAGGGCTAACTATGGCTACACCTTC.

This chain links TRBV6-4 with TRBJ2-2; 8 bases agree with TRBD2. CDR3 length: 14 residues. V shed 3 bases, J shed 7 bases, and the junction held 4 bases outside the gene matches. Germline V gene lookup returns CDR1 MRHNA and CDR2 SNTAGT. CDR3 nucleotide sequence: TGTGCCAGCAGTGATGAGCGGGGGCTCGGGGAGCTGTTTTTT. Translated: CASSDERGLGELFF.

CDR3 in amino acids: CASSPGGTGEKLFF. DNA for the CDR3: TGTGCCAGCTCACCAGGAGGGACTGGTGAAAAACTGTTTTTT. V and J are TRBV18 and TRBJ1-4; possible D gene TRBD1, 5 bases. Per the germline V gene, CDR1 is KGHSH and CDR2 is LQKENI. Trimming removed 2 bases at V and 7 bases at J, with 11 bases between. The CDR3 is made up of 14 amino acids.

This clone was seen a single time. The rearrangement uses TRBV6-5 and TRBJ1-2; 8 bases are a match to TRBD1. V shed 6 bases and J 7 bases; nucleotides not matched to a gene: 13. The germline V gene encodes CDR1 MNHEY and CDR2 SVGAGI. This CDR3 is built from 15 residues. The CDR3 DNA reads as TGTGCCAGCAGCCAGGGGACAGGCGACTACCTTGGCTACACCTTC. This gives the protein CASSQGTGDYLGYTF.